This record concerns one T cell receptor (beta chain) sequence. Its antigen remains unknown. The expanded emulsion RT-PCR method captured paired alpha and beta chains from CD8+ T cells. Unpaired genes were suppressed by blocking oligonucleotides during a second nested PCR. Emulsion RT-PCR used about 4,500-260,000 T cells and C-region, Stepout, V-region primers. TCRdb itself ran the emulsion pairing reads through MiXCR, one entry per CDR3 protein. The sample holds about 40,000 distinct CDR3 sequences; roughly 44% are singletons and the top ten take around three fifths. CDR1 and CDR2 (germline): SNHLY, FYNNEI. The CDR3 totals 15 residues. Trimming removed 6 bases at V and 3 bases at J, with 15 bases between. The record originates from a study of T cell repertoires in breast cancer. Study observations and caveats: Seven or more patient tumors shared roughly 17 TCR pairs rarely seen in control blood.

This rearrangement joins TRBV2 to TRBJ2-1; possibly TRBD2 for D (6 bases). Sequencing input: CD8+ T cells. This receptor was obtained from a pool of human donors with breast cancer or a healthy control (not recorded which). CDR3 nucleotide sequence: TGTGCCAGCAGCGACGGGATTAGCGGCTACAATGAGCAGTTCTTC. Translated, it gives CASSDGISGYNEQFF.